The 11 T cell receptor beta chains in this list originate from one sample, sequenced in a study of blood T cells in healthy people across ages. The second PCR ran about 7 to 12 cycles with a sample-barcoded 5' primer and J-beta primers. TCRdb passed the 5' RACE reads through MiXCR, listing each CDR3 protein once. The table lists some 880,000 distinct CDR3 sequences, roughly 35% of them singletons. The sequencing sample was made of blood. The receptors were sampled from a young man in good health.

The chain recombines TRBV5-6 with TRBJ2-4; no definite D call. Trimming stripped 4 bases from V and 13 bases from J, with 18 bases between. The germline gives CDR1 SGHDT, CDR2 YYEEEE. CDR3 length: 13 residues. The CDR3 sequence: CASSGGTHLEQYF. As DNA, the CDR3 is TGTGCCAGCAGCGGCGGCACCCATTTGGAGCAGTACTTC.

This clonotype came up many times. V and J are TRBV20-1 and TRBJ2-7; 12 bases agree with TRBD2. CDR1 is DFQATT, CDR2 SNEGSKA, per germline (reference sequence). CDR3 size: 15 residues. After removal of 5 bases from V and 0 bases from J, the junction contained 5 bases not matched to a gene. Here the CDR3 reads CSAPRLAGDSYEQYF. CDR3 sequence (DNA): TGCAGTGCTCCGCGACTAGCGGGGGACTCCTACGAGCAGTACTTC.

Only a few counts were recorded for this clonotype. The chain links TRBV25-1 to TRBJ2-5; 8 positions agree with TRBD1. The CDR3 sequence is 16 residues long. Trimming removed 3 bases from V and 4 bases from J; junction bases left unmatched: 10. Germline V gives CDR1 MGHDK, CDR2 SYGVNS. This CDR3 reads CASSDRRQGLSETQYF. DNA of the CDR3: TGTGCCAGCAGTGACCGGAGACAGGGGTTATCAGAGACCCAGTACTTC.

In regard to this clonotype: A read error may explain this, as a much larger clone is one base away. The rearrangement uses TRBV10-2 and TRBJ2-7, with D possibly matching TRBD2 (5 bases). Germline loops: CDR1 WSHSY, CDR2 SAAADI. This CDR3 has 13 amino acids. The CDR3 DNA sequence: TGCGCCAGCGTACCGGGATCCTCCTACGGGCAGTACTTC. This codes for CASVPGSSYGQYF.

This clonotype came up a few times. The gene calls are TRBV7-8 and TRBJ2-1; 7 positions agree with TRBD1. The CDR3 consists of 16 residues. From germline, CDR1 is SGHVS and CDR2 FQNEAQ. V shed 0 bases and J 5 bases; nucleotides not matched to a gene: 7. Here the CDR3 DNA reads TGTGCCAGCAGCTTAGCACGTAGGGGACAGCACAATGAGCAGTTCTTC. Its translation: CASSLARRGQHNEQFF.

This clonotype has more than one count but fewer than ten. The V gene is TRBV6-5, the J gene TRBJ1-6; the D gene is possibly TRBD1 (5 bases). Germline values: CDR1 MNHEY, CDR2 SVGAGI. The CDR3 length is 16 residues. Between the trimmed V and J ends, which lost 0 bases and 6 bases, there was a span of 12 bases. CDR3 in DNA: TGTGCCAGCAGTTACTCTAGGGGTACAGCTAATTCACCCCTCCACTTT. It is translated as CASSYSRGTANSPLHF.

The V and J genes are TRBV5-5 and TRBJ1-2, with a weak D call TRBD1 (5 bases). Trimming removed 4 bases at V and 5 bases at J, with 12 bases between. From germline, CDR1 is SGHKS and CDR2 YYEKEE (reference sequence). The CDR3 runs to 13 residues. The CDR3 DNA sequence: TGTGCCAGCAGCGTGGTGGGGGGATATGGCTACACCTTC. Amino acid sequence: CASSVVGGYGYTF.

This clonotype was picked up many times. This chain connects TRBV12-3 or TRBV12-4 to TRBJ1-2, with 9 bases aligning to TRBD1. The CDR3 has 15 amino acids. Trimming cost V 4 bases and J 7 bases; bases outside gene matches: 10. CDR3 loop: CASSSSLDRGAGYTF. Written as DNA, the CDR3 is TGTGCCAGCAGTTCCTCATTGGACAGGGGTGCTGGCTACACCTTC.

This clonotype was seen a few times. The gene calls are TRBV6-1 and TRBJ2-3, with D unresolved. Trimming stripped 2 bases from V and 12 bases from J, with 15 bases between. Germline lookup yields CDR1 MNHNS and CDR2 SASEGT. The CDR3 length is 13 residues. DNA of the CDR3: TGTGCCAGCAGTGAATCGGTTGGGCCTTTCCAGTATTTT. It encodes CASSESVGPFQYF.

This chain uses TRBV7-9 with TRBJ1-4, with 7 nucleotides matching TRBD1. Germline V CDR1 and CDR2: SEHNR, FQNEAQ (reference sequence). This CDR3 is built from 16 residues. With V trimmed by 5 bases and J by 5 bases, 11 bases remained unmatched. The CDR3 nucleotides read TGTGCCAGCAGCCCCCCCCTGACAGGGCGGAATGAAAAACTGTTTTTT. Translated, it gives CASSPPLTGRNEKLFF.

The chain is built from TRBV6-2 or TRBV6-3 and TRBJ1-1, with a weak D call TRBD1 (5 bases). The germline V gene has CDR1 MNHEY and CDR2 SVGEGT. The CDR3 is 15 residues long. V lost 5 bases and J 7 bases, leaving 20 bases between the germline ends. The CDR3, as DNA: TGTGCCAGCAGTCAAAACGGGACCCCCCGGGGTGAAGCTTTCTTT. It translates to CASSQNGTPRGEAFF.